This entry features one T cell receptor (beta chain) sequence. This specimen belongs to a study of blood T cell repertoires in COVID-19. Assignment of participants to cohorts was predicated upon participant-reported clinical history. CDR3 length: 14 amino acids. V was trimmed by 1 base and J by 6 bases, leaving 10 bases between them. Per germline, CDR1 LNHNV and CDR2 YYDKDF (reference sequence). Sequencing was performed with immunoSEQ multiplex PCR; in TCRdb, only in-frame clones are kept and a portion is missing. The data contain a few hundred thousand clones, about 86% of them singletons. The chain links TRBV15 to TRBJ1-5; D not certain. The sequence came from a man in his fifties who had recovered from COVID-19. Material for sequencing was PBMCs or T cells enriched from blood (not recorded which). CDR3 DNA sequence: TGTGCCACCAGCAGAGCCGGGGTCGGTCAGCCCCAGCATTTT. Its translation is CATSRAGVGQPQHF.